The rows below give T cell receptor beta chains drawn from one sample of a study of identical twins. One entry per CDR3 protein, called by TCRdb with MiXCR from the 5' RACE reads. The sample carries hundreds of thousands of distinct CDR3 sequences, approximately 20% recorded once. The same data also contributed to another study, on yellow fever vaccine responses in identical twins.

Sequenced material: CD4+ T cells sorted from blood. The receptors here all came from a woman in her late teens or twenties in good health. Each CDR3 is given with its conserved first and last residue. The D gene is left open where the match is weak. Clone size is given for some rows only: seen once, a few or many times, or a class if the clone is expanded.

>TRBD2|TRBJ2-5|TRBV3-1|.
TGTGCCAGCAGCTCGGGACTAGCGGGGGGTCAGCAAGAGACCCAGTACTTC
CASSSGLAGGQQETQYF
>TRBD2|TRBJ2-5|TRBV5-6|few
TGTGCCAGCAGTACCCCGGGCGGGAGTGAGACCCAGTACTTC
CASSTPGGSETQYF
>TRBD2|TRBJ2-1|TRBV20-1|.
TGCAGTGCTAGCGCCCGGGAGGGCCCCTACAATGAGCAGTTCTTC
CSASAREGPYNEQFF
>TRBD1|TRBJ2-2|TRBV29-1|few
TGCAGCGTTGAAGTCGGACAGGGCTCCGGGGAGCTGTTTTTT
CSVEVGQGSGELFF
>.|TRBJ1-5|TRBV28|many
TGTGCCAGCAGCAGGGACTATAGCAATCAGCCCCAGCATTTT
CASSRDYSNQPQHF
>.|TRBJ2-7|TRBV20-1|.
TGCAGTGCTACTAGCGCAACACTAACCGAGCAGTACTTC
CSATSATLTEQYF
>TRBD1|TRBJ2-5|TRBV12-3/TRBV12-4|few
TGTGCCAGCAGCCCTAAACAGGGGAAAGAGACCCAGTACTTC
CASSPKQGKETQYF
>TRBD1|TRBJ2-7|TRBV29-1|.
TGCAGCGTTGAATGGGGGACAGGGGGAGTCTACGAGCAGTACTTC
CSVEWGTGGVYEQYF
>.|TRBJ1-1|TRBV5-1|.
TGCGCCAGCAGCGGACAACTTATGAACACTGAAGCTTTCTTT
CASSGQLMNTEAFF
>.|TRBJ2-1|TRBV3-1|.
TGTGCCAGCAGCTTAATTGGCGGGGGCACCTACAATGAGCAGTTCTTC
CASSLIGGGTYNEQFF
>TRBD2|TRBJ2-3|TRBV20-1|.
TGCAGTGCCACGCCACTAGCGGGGGGGCTAGCAGATACGCAGTATTTT
CSATPLAGGLADTQYF
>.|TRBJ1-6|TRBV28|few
TGTGCCAGCAGTTTCTTCCAGGACAGCGATCTTAATTCACCCCTCCACTTT
CASSFFQDSDLNSPLHF
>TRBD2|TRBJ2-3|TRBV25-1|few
TGTGCCAGCGGGTGGGCGGGAGTAGATACGCAGTATTTT
CASGWAGVDTQYF
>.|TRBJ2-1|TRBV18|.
TGTGCCAGCTCACGGGAAAACAGGTTACCCTACAATGAGCAGTTCTTC
CASSRENRLPYNEQFF
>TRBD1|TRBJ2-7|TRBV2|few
TGTGCCAGCAGAGCCCCGGACAGGGCCCTCGACGAGCAGTACTTC
CASRAPDRALDEQYF
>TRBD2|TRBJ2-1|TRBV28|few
TGTGCCAGCAGATCGATAGGACTAGCGGGAACTTACAATGAGCAGTTCTTC
CASRSIGLAGTYNEQFF
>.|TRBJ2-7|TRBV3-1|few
TGTGCCAGCAGCCTGACAGCTGGGGTTTACGAGCAGTACTTC
CASSLTAGVYEQYF
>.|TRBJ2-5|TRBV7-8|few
TGTGCCAGCAGCCTACTAGTTACCCCTCCAACGTACCAAGAGACCCAGTACTTC
CASSLLVTPPTYQETQYF
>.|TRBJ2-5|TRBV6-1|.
TGTGCCAGCAGTGAAGTGGGGAGGACCCAGTACTTC
CASSEVGRTQYF
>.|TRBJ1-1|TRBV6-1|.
TGTGCCAGCAGCCCGGAGGGAGGGGTGAAAGCTTTCTTT
CASSPEGGVKAFF
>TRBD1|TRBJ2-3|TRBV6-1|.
TGTGCCAGCACCGACAGGGCGACAGATACGCAGTATTTT
CASTDRATDTQYF
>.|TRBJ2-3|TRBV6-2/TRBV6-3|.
TGTGCCAGCAGGGGGACTCCGACGACAGATACGCAGTATTTT
CASRGTPTTDTQYF
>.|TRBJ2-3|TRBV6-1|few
TGTGCCAGCAGTGAAGAGGGGTCTAGCGTAGATACGCAGTATTTT
CASSEEGSSVDTQYF
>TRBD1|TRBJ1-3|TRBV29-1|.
TGCAGCGTCGAAACAGGGGAACCTGGAAACACCATATATTTT
CSVETGEPGNTIYF
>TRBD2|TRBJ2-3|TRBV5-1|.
TGCGCCAGCAGCCACAAGGTGGGGGAGGGACCAGATACGCAGTATTTT
CASSHKVGEGPDTQYF
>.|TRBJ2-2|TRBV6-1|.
TGTGCCAGCAGTCGAAGGGTAGGAGCCGCCGGGGAGCTGTTTTTT
CASSRRVGAAGELFF
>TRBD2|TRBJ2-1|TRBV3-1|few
TGTGCCAGCAGCCAAGGGACTAGCGGGAGGAATGAGCAGTTCTTC
CASSQGTSGRNEQFF
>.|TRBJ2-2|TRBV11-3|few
TGTGCCAGCAGCGTAGTGAGCACCGGGGAGCTGTTTTTT
CASSVVSTGELFF
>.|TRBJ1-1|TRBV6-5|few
TGTGCCAGCAGTTACAGTGACTCGAACACTGAAGCTTTCTTT
CASSYSDSNTEAFF
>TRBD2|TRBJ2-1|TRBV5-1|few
TGCGCCAGCAGCTTGGATCTAGCGGCCTCCTACAATGAGCAGTTCTTC
CASSLDLAASYNEQFF
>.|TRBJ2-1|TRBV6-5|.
TGTGCCAGCAGTTCGCCGTCGGCGGATTACAATGAGCAGTTCTTC
CASSSPSADYNEQFF
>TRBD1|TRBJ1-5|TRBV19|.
TGTGCCAGTAGTATGTTTCAGGGGGGCGCAAAAGGTCAGCCCCAGCATTTT
CASSMFQGGAKGQPQHF
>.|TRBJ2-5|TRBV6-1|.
TGTGCCACCCAGAGGGAAACGTACCAAGAGACCCAGTACTTC
CATQRETYQETQYF
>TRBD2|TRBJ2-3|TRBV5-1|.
TGCGCCAGCAGCCCTGACCTAGCGGGAGCAGATACGCAGTATTTT
CASSPDLAGADTQYF
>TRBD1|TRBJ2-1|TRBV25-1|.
TGTGCCAGCCAGAGAACAGGGGTCCTTTTTGGTGTAAATGAGCAGTTCTTC
CASQRTGVLFGVNEQFF
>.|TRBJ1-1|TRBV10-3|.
TGTGCCATCAGTGATTCGGGGGCGGACACTGAAGCTTTCTTT
CAISDSGADTEAFF
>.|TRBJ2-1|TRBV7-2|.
TGTGCCAGCAGCTCAAGGACCTACAATGAGCAGTTCTTC
CASSSRTYNEQFF
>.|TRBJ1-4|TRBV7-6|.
TGTGCCAGCAGCGTAACAGGGAGTCGGCGTTTAGGTGAAAAACTGTTTTTT
CASSVTGSRRLGEKLFF
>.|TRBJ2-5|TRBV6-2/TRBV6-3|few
TGTGCCAGCAGCCAGAGGACCCAGTACTTC
CASSQRTQYF
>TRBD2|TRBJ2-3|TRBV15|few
TGTGCCACCAGCAGAGAGTGGACTAGCGGATTCTCTCGTCTGTCAGATACGCAGTATTTT
CATSREWTSGFSRLSDTQYF
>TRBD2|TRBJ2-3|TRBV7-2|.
TGTGCCAGCAGCTTCAGAGCGGGGAGGGCAGATACGCAGTATTTT
CASSFRAGRADTQYF
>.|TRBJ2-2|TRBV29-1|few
TGCAGCGTGAGTTGGTCGAACACCGGGGAGCTGTTTTTT
CSVSWSNTGELFF
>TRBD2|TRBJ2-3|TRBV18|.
TGTGCCAGCTCACCAAGCGCGGGGGGGCGTGAGGATACGCAGTATTTT
CASSPSAGGREDTQYF
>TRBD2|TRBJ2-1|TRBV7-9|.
TGTGCCAGCAGCTTACTCGCGGGAGCGGCCTACAATGAGCAGTTCTTC
CASSLLAGAAYNEQFF
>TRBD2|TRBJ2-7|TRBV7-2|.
TGTGCCAGCAGCTTAGCGCAGGGACTAGCGGGATTCGAGCAGTACTTC
CASSLAQGLAGFEQYF
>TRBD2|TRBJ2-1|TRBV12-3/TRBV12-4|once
TGTGCCAGCAGTTTCGGGACTAGCGGGAGCAGGTACTACAATGAGCAGTTCTTC
CASSFGTSGSRYYNEQFF
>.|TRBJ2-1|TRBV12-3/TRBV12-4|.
TGTGCCAGCAGCCCGGTAACAAGGAATGAGCAGTTCTTC
CASSPVTRNEQFF
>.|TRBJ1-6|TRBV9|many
TGTGCCAGCAGCGTAGCGGGGTTGGGTTCACCCCTCCACTTT
CASSVAGLGSPLHF
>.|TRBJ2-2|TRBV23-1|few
TGCGCCAGCAGTCAGTTCAGGGCCACCGGGGAGCTGTTTTTT
CASSQFRATGELFF
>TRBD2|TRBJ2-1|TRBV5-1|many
TGCGCCAGCAGCTTGGAGAGCGGGAGGTCGAATGAGCAGTTCTTC
CASSLESGRSNEQFF
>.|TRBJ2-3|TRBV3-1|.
TGTGCCAGCAGCGACCGACGAGGGTTCGATACGCAGTATTTT
CASSDRRGFDTQYF
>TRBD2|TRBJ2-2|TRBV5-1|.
TGCGCCAGCAGCTTCGGCGGGGGGGCCGTCGGGGAGCTGTTTTTT
CASSFGGGAVGELFF
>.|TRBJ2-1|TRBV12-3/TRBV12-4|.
TGTGCCAGCAGCCCGGGGGACTACAATGAGCAGTTCTTC
CASSPGDYNEQFF
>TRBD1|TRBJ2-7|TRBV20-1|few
TGCAGTGCCGGCCCCGGGACAGGGCGCGAGCAGTACTTC
CSAGPGTGREQYF
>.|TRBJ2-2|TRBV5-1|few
TGCGCCAGCAGCTTGGTCTGGGGGGACACCGGGGAGCTGTTTTTT
CASSLVWGDTGELFF